A selection of T cell receptor beta chains follows, all from one sample in a study of shared clonotypes between healthy human individuals. TCRdb's copy holds only in-frame clones and misses some; the assay was immunoSEQ multiplex PCR. The sample yields a few million clones, approximately 90% seen once. The sequencing input was naive CD4+ T cells sorted from blood. The receptors come from a man aged 18 to 35 in good health. Each CDR3 is given with its conserved first and last residue. A D gene is named only where the DNA matches it firmly. Clone size is not always given. Where it is, it says once, few, many or a class for expanded clones.

cdr3_aa,cdr3_nt,clone_size,j_call,v_call,d_call
CASSWDNRFSGNTIYF,TGTGCCAGCAGCTGGGACAACAGGTTCTCTGGAAACACCATATATTTT,.,TRBJ1-3,TRBV5-5,.
CASSVSTGAKNIQYF,TGCGCCAGCAGCGTATCGACAGGGGCCAAAAACATTCAGTACTTC,.,TRBJ2-4,TRBV4-3,TRBD1
CAITEAEGAGTEAFF,TGTGCCATCACCGAGGCGGAGGGGGCGGGAACTGAAGCTTTCTTT,.,TRBJ1-1,TRBV10-3,TRBD1
CASSLGDRGTGELFF,TGTGCCAGCAGCTTGGGGGACAGGGGCACCGGGGAGCTGTTTTTT,.,TRBJ2-2,TRBV5-4,TRBD1
CASSLGSGTDTQYF,TGTGCTAGCAGCTTAGGCAGTGGAACAGATACGCAGTATTTT,.,TRBJ2-3,TRBV7-7,.
CASSLDLLAVLWGGETQYF,TGTGCCAGCAGCTTAGACCTACTAGCGGTCCTTTGGGGAGGGGAGACCCAGTACTTC,.,TRBJ2-5,TRBV7-9,TRBD2
CASSIGIKGSAGNTIYF,TGTGCCAGTAGTATTGGTATTAAGGGGTCCGCTGGAAACACCATATATTTT,.,TRBJ1-3,TRBV19,.
CASSEGIQPQHF,TGTGCCAGCTCGGAGGGGATACAGCCCCAGCATTTT,few,TRBJ1-5,TRBV15,.
CASRTVWGNQPQHF,TGTGCCAGCAGGACCGTGTGGGGCAATCAGCCCCAGCATTTT,.,TRBJ1-5,TRBV27,.
CASSPPGGNQPQHF,TGTGCCAGCTCACCACCAGGGGGTAATCAGCCCCAGCATTTT,.,TRBJ1-5,TRBV18,.
CASSPGTVLGYTF,TGTGCCAGCAGTCCCGGGACAGTACTTGGCTACACCTTC,few,TRBJ1-2,TRBV28,TRBD1
CASSYSDTGANSPLHF,TGTGCCAGCAGTTACTCGGACACAGGGGCTAATTCACCCCTCCACTTT,.,TRBJ1-6,TRBV6-6,TRBD1
CASSLGQGRVDEQFF,TGTGCCAGCAGCTTAGGACAGGGCAGGGTAGATGAGCAGTTCTTC,.,TRBJ2-1,TRBV7-2,TRBD1
CASSAGLAVSTDTQYF,TGTGCCAGCAGCGCGGGACTAGCGGTGTCCACAGATACGCAGTATTTT,.,TRBJ2-3,TRBV9,TRBD2
CAISPGLAGGPNEQFF,TGTGCCATCAGTCCGGGACTAGCGGGGGGGCCGAATGAGCAGTTCTTC,.,TRBJ2-1,TRBV10-3,TRBD2
CASSPWVANSPLHF,TGTGCCAGCAGCCCCTGGGTAGCTAATTCACCCCTCCACTTT,.,TRBJ1-6,TRBV14,.
CAIGLAGGPDTQYF,TGTGCCATCGGACTAGCGGGGGGGCCAGATACGCAGTATTTT,.,TRBJ2-3,TRBV10-3,TRBD2
CASSAVDRVQPQHF,TGTGCCAGCAGTGCCGTTGACAGGGTTCAGCCCCAGCATTTT,.,TRBJ1-5,TRBV2,TRBD1
CASSLRGAYTDTQYF,TGTGCCAGCAGCTTGAGGGGGGCTTACACAGATACGCAGTATTTT,.,TRBJ2-3,TRBV11-2,.
CASSSGLVAGEFGETQYF,TGTGCCAGCAGCTCCGGCCTGGTAGCGGGAGAGTTTGGGGAGACCCAGTACTTC,.,TRBJ2-5,TRBV9,TRBD2
CASRQQTEAFF,TGTGCCAGCAGGCAACAGACTGAAGCTTTCTTT,few,TRBJ1-1,TRBV6-6,.
CASSDLAGGQETQYF,TGTGCCAGCAGTGACCTAGCGGGGGGTCAAGAGACCCAGTACTTC,.,TRBJ2-5,TRBV2,TRBD2
CASSPLPGQGDEKLFF,TGTGCCAGCTCACCCCTTCCGGGACAGGGAGATGAAAAACTGTTTTTT,.,TRBJ1-4,TRBV18,TRBD1
CASSVTQNTGELFF,TGTGCCAGCAGCGTGACTCAAAACACCGGGGAGCTGTTTTTT,.,TRBJ2-2,TRBV9,.
CAIKGSNTEAFF,TGTGCCATCAAAGGGTCGAACACTGAAGCTTTCTTT,.,TRBJ1-1,TRBV10-3,.
CASRQDRASSNQPQHF,TGTGCCAGCAGACAGGACAGGGCATCTAGCAATCAGCCCCAGCATTTT,.,TRBJ1-5,TRBV6-6,TRBD1
CASRPDRGGGLYNSPLHF,TGTGCCAGCAGACCCGATCGAGGGGGTGGCCTATATAATTCACCCCTCCACTTT,.,TRBJ1-6,TRBV5-4,.
CASSQLNEQFF,TGTGCCAGCAGCCAACTTAATGAGCAGTTCTTC,.,TRBJ2-1,TRBV6-5,.
CASSIHGGGEQFF,TGTGCCAGTAGTATCCACGGGGGTGGGGAGCAGTTCTTC,few,TRBJ2-1,TRBV19,.
CASRGQGNTEAFF,TGTGCCAGCAGAGGACAGGGGAACACTGAAGCTTTCTTT,.,TRBJ1-1,TRBV2,TRBD1
CASSQGPGRGGEQYF,TGTGCCAGCAGCCAGGGCCCCGGGCGTGGAGGGGAGCAGTACTTC,once,TRBJ2-7,TRBV6-5,.
CASSSVGQPQHF,TGTGCCAGCAGTTCCGTGGGGCAGCCCCAGCATTTT,once,TRBJ1-5,TRBV6-5,.
CASRKRGGISYEQYF,TGTGCCAGCAGAAAAAGAGGGGGGATCTCCTACGAGCAGTACTTC,once,TRBJ2-7,TRBV5-6,.
CASSSPPGGGRQETQYF,TGTGCCAGCAGCTCCCCCCCCGGAGGGGGCAGGCAAGAGACCCAGTACTTC,.,TRBJ2-5,TRBV11-2,.
CASSLELTSSYNEQFF,TGTGCCAGCAGCTTGGAACTGACTAGCAGTTACAATGAGCAGTTCTTC,.,TRBJ2-1,TRBV5-4,TRBD2
CASSPSGGGANVLTF,TGTGCCAGCTCACCATCAGGGGGTGGGGCCAACGTCCTGACTTTC,.,TRBJ2-6,TRBV18,TRBD1
CASSIDRLAGGPGSYEQYF,TGTGCCAGTAGTATAGACCGACTAGCGGGGGGGCCAGGGTCCTACGAGCAGTACTTC,once,TRBJ2-7,TRBV19,TRBD2
CASSGTSGYTDTQYF,TGTGCCAGTAGTGGGACTAGCGGTTACACAGATACGCAGTATTTT,.,TRBJ2-3,TRBV19,TRBD2
CASSQTGTGGHEQYF,TGTGCCAGCTCACAAACCGGGACAGGGGGACACGAGCAGTACTTC,.,TRBJ2-7,TRBV18,TRBD1
CASKDRGATNTGELFF,TGTGCCAGCAAGGACAGGGGGGCAACGAACACCGGGGAGCTGTTTTTT,.,TRBJ2-2,TRBV2,TRBD1